These T cell receptor beta chains were read from a single sample in a study of graft-versus-host responses after intestinal transplantation. Antigen specificity for these receptors is unknown. Data came from immunoSEQ multiplex PCR; TCRdb stores just in-frame clones and leaves some out. The data contain tens of thousands of clones, over 75% of them seen just once; the ten biggest clones take up roughly 0.5%. Specimen: unstimulated CD8+ T cells sorted from spleen or lymph node cells, collected before intestinal transplant. The receptors shown here come from a human donor who received an intestinal transplant. Both conserved end residues are part of each CDR3. D genes are given only for firm matches. Clone size is not always given. Where it is, it says once, few, many or a class for expanded clones.

j_gene: TRBJ2-7; v_gene: TRBV11-2; abundance: NA; d_gene: NA; CDR3aa: CASSFSGEGSYEQYF; CDR3nt: TGTGCCAGCAGCTTTTCCGGAGAAGGCTCCTACGAGCAGTACTTC
j_gene: TRBJ2-7; v_gene: TRBV4-1; abundance: NA; d_gene: NA; CDR3aa: CASSQEARVEEQYF; CDR3nt: TGCGCCAGCAGCCAAGAAGCCAGGGTCGAGGAGCAGTACTTC
j_gene: TRBJ2-7; v_gene: TRBV7-8; abundance: NA; d_gene: NA; CDR3aa: CASSSDRYHEQYF; CDR3nt: TGTGCCAGCAGCTCTGACAGGTACCACGAGCAGTACTTC
j_gene: TRBJ2-1; v_gene: TRBV6-1; abundance: NA; d_gene: TRBD2; CDR3aa: CASSAGGPREQFF; CDR3nt: TGTGCCAGCAGTGCGGGAGGGCCTCGGGAGCAGTTCTTC
j_gene: TRBJ1-5; v_gene: TRBV4-1; abundance: NA; d_gene: TRBD1; CDR3aa: CASSQDGQGLYQPQHF; CDR3nt: TGCGCCAGCAGCCAAGACGGACAGGGGCTCTATCAGCCCCAGCATTTT
j_gene: TRBJ2-5; v_gene: TRBV6-5; abundance: NA; d_gene: NA; CDR3aa: CASSSRTFAETQYF; CDR3nt: TGTGCCAGCAGTTCCCGGACATTTGCGGAGACCCAGTACTTC
j_gene: TRBJ2-2; v_gene: TRBV16; abundance: NA; d_gene: TRBD2; CDR3aa: CASSPGLAPDTGELFF; CDR3nt: TGTGCCAGCAGCCCCGGACTAGCTCCGGACACCGGGGAGCTGTTTTTT
j_gene: TRBJ1-2; v_gene: TRBV29-1; abundance: NA; d_gene: NA; CDR3aa: CSVEGGEASYGYTF; CDR3nt: TGCAGCGTTGAAGGGGGGGAAGCCTCCTATGGCTACACCTTC
j_gene: TRBJ1-1; v_gene: TRBV19; abundance: NA; d_gene: NA; CDR3aa: CASISTGAFF; CDR3nt: TGTGCCAGTATCAGTACAGGAGCTTTCTTT
j_gene: TRBJ1-4; v_gene: TRBV7-2; abundance: once; d_gene: NA; CDR3aa: CASSLAGALRVANEKLFF; CDR3nt: TGTGCCAGCAGCTTAGCGGGGGCCCTCAGGGTCGCTAATGAAAAACTGTTTTTT
j_gene: TRBJ2-1; v_gene: TRBV15; abundance: NA; d_gene: NA; CDR3aa: CATSRDNWGPQIF; CDR3nt: TGTGCCACCAGCAGAGATAATTGGGGGCCCCAGATCTTC
j_gene: TRBJ2-7; v_gene: TRBV27; abundance: many; d_gene: NA; CDR3aa: CASSPDSPPSYEQYF; CDR3nt: TGTGCCAGCAGTCCCGACAGCCCTCCCTCCTACGAGCAGTACTTC